This T cell receptor beta chain derives from a study of T-cell reconstitution after alpha-beta-depleted transplantation in children. Regarding the study as a whole: Surviving recipient T cells and thymic progenitors produced the high day-60 TCRbeta diversity seen in some patients. As was reported, about two months after transplant, alpha-beta T cells came from several hundred expanded graft clones.

This clonotype came up many times. Its target is not known. The library targeted TCRbeta and was prepared with unique molecular identifiers. From the PCR reads, TCRdb called clonotypes with MiXCR, one entry per CDR3 protein. The sample holds 65,000 to 90,000 distinct CDR3 sequences, 11% seen once. Trimming stripped 3 bases from V and 0 bases from J, with 6 bases between. There are 14 residues in the CDR3. The origin of this receptor is a boy between 10 and 17 years old with acute myeloid leukemia, due to receive a stem cell transplant. This sequence joins TRBV12-3 or TRBV12-4 and TRBJ1-3; D ambiguous. This specimen was PBMCs, taken before TCRalphabeta/CD19-depleted stem cell transplant. The CDR3 coding sequence is TGTGCCAGCAGTTTCCCCCTCTCTGGAAACACCATATATTTT. Amino acids: CASSFPLSGNTIYF.